A single sample is the source of the 28 T cell receptor beta chains below, sequenced in a study of identical twins (dated by TCRdb to 2016 to 2017). The receptor library was made with 5' RACE. The sample was run on an Illumina HiSeq 2000. In TCRdb, the public reads were trimmed at Q25 with fastp and aligned with MiXCR, with productive beta chains retained. CDR3 protein duplicates are merged, each entry listing the most common genes and DNA. Recorded for this sample are approximately 530,000 distinct CDR3 sequences; approximately 20% of them occurred a single time. The biggest ten clones account for 0.48% of the sample. These data are also associated with another study on yellow fever vaccine responses in identical twins.

Sequencing was carried out using CD4+ T cells sorted from blood. Every receptor here comes from a woman under 30 in good health.

The chain links TRBV28 to TRBJ2-1, with TRBD2 matching 12 bases. CDR3 length: 12 residues. Germline loops: CDR1 MDHEN, CDR2 SYDVKM. V was clipped by 9 bases and J by 7 bases; unmatched bases: 1. The CDR3 DNA is TGTGCCAGTGGACTAGCGGGGAATGAGCAGTTCTTC. The encoded protein is CASGLAGNEQFF.

V and J are TRBV15 and TRBJ2-1; no clear D gene. The CDR3 extends over 15 amino acids. The germline CDR1 and CDR2 sequences are LNHNV and YYDKDF (reference sequence). The V and J ends lost 1 base and 8 bases respectively, with 15 bases between them. The CDR3 spells CATSRGPFDSYEQFF. DNA for the CDR3: TGTGCCACCAGCAGAGGACCTTTTGATTCATATGAGCAGTTCTTC.

This clonotype occurred a few times. V gene TRBV20-1 combines with J gene TRBJ2-1, with TRBD2 as a possible D gene (5 bases). CDR3 size: 16 residues. V shed 3 bases and J shed 0 bases, with 15 bases lying between them. Per the germline V gene, CDR1 is DFQATT and CDR2 is SNEGSKA (reference sequence). This CDR3 reads CSARPWELVSYNEQFF. The CDR3 DNA is TGCAGTGCTAGGCCTTGGGAGCTAGTCTCCTACAATGAGCAGTTCTTC.

The chain joins TRBV24-1 to TRBJ2-1, with 10 bases aligning to TRBD2. The CDR3 consists of 15 residues. V dropped 2 bases and J dropped 9; count of bases not matched to a gene: 6. Germline V gene sequence: CDR1 KGHDR, CDR2 SFDVKD. This CDR3 reads CATSDSSGRRVEQFF. In nucleotides, the CDR3 is TGTGCCACCAGTGATTCTAGCGGGAGAAGAGTTGAGCAGTTCTTC.

This chain connects TRBV6-1 to TRBJ1-4; TRBD1 is a possible D gene (6 bases). Trimming stripped 4 bases from V and 2 bases from J, with 8 bases between. The CDR3 covers 14 residues. Per germline, CDR1 MNHNS and CDR2 SASEGT. The CDR3 bases are TGTGCCAGCAGTGGAACAGGGACTAATGAAAAACTGTTTTTT. Translating it yields CASSGTGTNEKLFF.

The chain couples TRBV20-1 to TRBJ2-1, with unresolved D. The V gene lost 3 bases and the J gene lost 5 bases, with 8 bases spanning the gap. The CDR3 consists of 12 residues. Germline V gene sequence: CDR1 DFQATT, CDR2 SNEGSKA (reference sequence). The CDR3 nucleotides read TGCAGTGCTAGTTTCACCGACAATGAGCAGTTCTTC. Amino acids: CSASFTDNEQFF.

This sequence joins TRBV20-1 and TRBJ2-5, with D possibly being TRBD1 or TRBD2 (5 bases each). The CDR3 has 12 residues. V gave up 0 bases and J gave up 7 bases, with 9 bases separating them. Germline V gives CDR1 DFQATT, CDR2 SNEGSKA (reference sequence). The CDR3 DNA reads TGCAGTGCTAGAGACCAGAGGGGGACCCAGTACTTC. This gives the protein CSARDQRGTQYF.

This clonotype has more than one count but fewer than ten. This chain uses TRBV10-3 with TRBJ2-4; 11 bases are shared with TRBD2. Germline V gives CDR1 ENHRY, CDR2 SYGVKD. This CDR3 is built from 17 residues. With V trimmed by 0 bases and J by 1 base, 2 bases remained unmatched. The CDR3 is CAISESPSGGAKNIQYF. CDR3 nucleotide sequence: TGTGCCATCAGTGAGTCCCCTAGCGGGGGGGCCAAAAACATTCAGTACTTC.

Ten or more counts support this clonotype. The chain links TRBV12-3 or TRBV12-4 to TRBJ2-1, with 8 bases that match TRBD2. This CDR3 has 15 residues. V trimming: 1 base; J trimming: 3 bases; junction bases outside the gene matches: 2. CDR3 sequence: CASSLVAGGYNEQFF. The CDR3 nucleotides read TGTGCCAGCAGTTTAGTGGCGGGGGGCTACAATGAGCAGTTCTTC.

The table lists this clonotype with a few counts. This chain connects TRBV12-3 or TRBV12-4 to TRBJ2-2, with 8 bases identical to TRBD2. Trimming cost V 7 bases and J 5 bases; bases outside gene matches: 9. There are 15 residues in the CDR3. The CDR3 loop reads CASITAGGSTGELFF. For the CDR3, the DNA is TGTGCCAGCATCACGGCGGGAGGTAGTACCGGGGAGCTGTTTTTT.

This chain links TRBV7-9 with TRBJ2-3; D remains ambiguous. The CDR3 runs 16 residues. Trimming stripped 0 bases from V and 0 bases from J, with 10 bases between. Per the germline V gene, CDR1 is SEHNR and CDR2 is FQNEAQ (reference sequence). CDR3 bases: TGTGCCAGCAGCTTAGCCCAGTCGTCCAGCACAGATACGCAGTATTTT. Protein product: CASSLAQSSSTDTQYF.

This clonotype has just a few counts. This chain connects TRBV7-9 to TRBJ1-2, with D perhaps TRBD1 (6 bases). V was shortened by 5 bases and J by 2 bases, with 15 bases between the two germline ends. The CDR3 contains 15 residues. CDR1 SEHNR and CDR2 FQNEAQ come from the germline V gene (reference sequence). The CDR3 nucleotides read TGTGCCAGCAGCCGGACAGAGGACATAAACTATGGCTACACCTTC. Protein sequence: CASSRTEDINYGYTF.

In its sample, this clonotype was seen a few times. The rearrangement links TRBV11-2 to TRBJ1-4; no clear D gene. Trimming took off 3 bases at V and 11 bases at J, with 13 bases between the two ends. Germline V CDR1 and CDR2: SGHAT, FQNNGV. CDR3 length: 13 residues. CDR3 in DNA: TGTGCCAGCAGCTTCCGGGTCGGGGAGAAACTGTTTTTT. This codes for CASSFRVGEKLFF.

The chain combines TRBV11-2 with TRBJ2-7; TRBD1 agrees at 7 bases. The CDR3 has 13 residues. Trimming removed 6 bases from V and 3 bases from J; junction bases left unmatched: 5. The V gene's germline CDR1 is SGHAT and CDR2 FQNNGV. CDR3 coding DNA: TGTGCCAGCAGTCCGACAGGGATCTACGAGCAGTACTTC. This sequence encodes CASSPTGIYEQYF.

Only a few counts were recorded for this clonotype. This chain uses TRBV7-9 with TRBJ1-6, with a tentative D call TRBD1 (5 bases). V was clipped by 7 bases and J by 9 bases, with 16 bases between them. Germline assignment: CDR1 SEHNR and CDR2 FQNEAQ (reference sequence). The CDR3 sequence is 14 residues long. The DNA for the CDR3 is TGTGCCAGCACCTGGGGGACCCGGGGTTCACCCCTCCACTTT. Protein sequence: CASTWGTRGSPLHF. The complete variable domain, with remaining parts taken from reference TRBV7-9 and TRBJ1-6, reads DTGVSQNPRHKITKRGQNVTFRCDPISEHNRLYWYRQTLGQGPEFLTYFQNEAQLEKSRLLSDRFSAERPKGSFSTLEIQRTEQGDSAMYLCASTWGTRGSPLHFGNGTRLTVT.

This clonotype was detected a few times. The gene calls are TRBV20-1 and TRBJ2-4; D tentatively reads TRBD1 or TRBD2 (5 bases each). The V gene's germline CDR1 is DFQATT and CDR2 SNEGSKA (reference sequence). This CDR3 comprises 12 residues. V was trimmed by 6 bases and J by 5 bases, leaving 11 bases between them. The CDR3 DNA follows: TGCAGTGCCACCGGGACGGAAAACATTCAGTACTTC. Its protein is CSATGTENIQYF.

This clonotype was found a few times. V gene TRBV20-1 combines with J gene TRBJ1-5; D call uncertain. V was cut by 2 bases and J by 4 bases, with 9 bases left in between. Per germline, CDR1 DFQATT and CDR2 SNEGSKA (reference sequence). The CDR3 loop spans 13 amino acids. The DNA for the CDR3 is TGCAGTGCTAGACCCCAGATGAATCAGCCCCAGCATTTT. It yields the protein CSARPQMNQPQHF.

This chain links TRBV18 with TRBJ2-5; no clear D gene. CDR3 length: 13 residues. CDR1 is KGHSH and CDR2 is LQKENI in the germline V gene. Trimming left V 0 bases short and J 4 bases short, with 6 bases between. This chain's CDR3 is CASSPPVRETQYF. The CDR3 DNA sequence: TGTGCCAGCTCACCACCCGTGAGAGAGACCCAGTACTTC.

This clonotype was seen a few times. This chain uses TRBV12-3 or TRBV12-4 with TRBJ2-1, with TRBD2 matching 7 bases. This CDR3 contains 15 residues. V lost 2 bases to trimming and J lost 8 bases; unmatched junction nucleotides: 9. The CDR3 region is CASSLLGEGRDEQFF. The DNA of the CDR3 is TGTGCCAGCAGTTTACTGGGGGAGGGCCGGGATGAGCAGTTCTTC.

The chain uses TRBV5-1 and TRBJ2-5; tentatively, D is TRBD1 or TRBD2 (6 bases each). Per the germline V gene, CDR1 is SGHRS and CDR2 is YFSETQ. V gave up 4 bases and J gave up 1 base, with 14 bases separating them. This CDR3 comprises 15 residues. Here the CDR3 DNA reads TGCGCCAGCAGCCAAACCCGGGGGCCCCAAGAGACCCAGTACTTC. This codes for CASSQTRGPQETQYF.

This clonotype was observed at least ten times. The V call is TRBV12-3 or TRBV12-4, the J call TRBJ2-4, with D unclear. The CDR3 contains 14 residues. V was clipped by 5 bases and J by 0 bases, with 8 bases between them. For the CDR3, the DNA is TGTGCCAGCAGTCCCCAAGTAGCCAAAAACATTCAGTACTTC. Residues: CASSPQVAKNIQYF.

This clonotype has just a few counts. Here the CDR3 reads CSAPPGPRMDTQYF. The CDR3 nucleotides read TGCAGTGCCCCCCCCGGCCCCAGAATGGATACGCAGTATTTT. The chain recombines TRBV20-1 with TRBJ2-3; D unclear. There are 14 residues in the CDR3. Between the trimmed V and J ends, which lost 6 bases and 6 bases, there was a span of 19 bases. The germline V gene has CDR1 DFQATT and CDR2 SNEGSKA (reference sequence).

The gene calls are TRBV4-1 and TRBJ2-7, with 12 bases lining up with TRBD2. V lost 1 base, J lost 6 bases, and 4 bases stayed unmatched. Germline V gene lookup returns CDR1 MGHRA and CDR2 YSYEKL. The CDR3 is 15 amino acids. The chain's CDR3 is CASSQASGRGGEQYF. CDR3 in DNA: TGCGCCAGCAGCCAAGCTAGCGGGAGGGGTGGCGAGCAGTACTTC.

This clonotype occurred a few times. The genes are TRBV5-4 and TRBJ2-7; possibly TRBD1 or TRBD2 for D (5 bases each). V lost 3 bases, J lost 1 base, and 11 bases lay in between. There are 14 residues in the CDR3. CDR1 and CDR2 from the germline V gene are SGHNT and YYREEE (reference sequence). CDR3 sequence reads: CASSSGTGSYEQYV. CDR3 nucleotides: TGTGCCAGCAGCTCCGGGACCGGGTCCTACGAGCAGTACGTC.

Comments on this clonotype: At one of its ends the junction is not consistent with the germline gene, which may arise from a read error. The chain recombines TRBV29-1 with TRBJ2-7, with TRBD2 matching 16 bases. The CDR3 extends over 15 amino acids. CDR1 is SQVTM, CDR2 ANQGSEA, per germline. In DNA, the CDR3 is TGCAGCGTGGAAGGGACTAGCGGGAGGGCTAACGAGCAGTACTTC. Amino acids: CSVEGTSGRANEQYF.

The chain uses TRBV5-1 and TRBJ2-7; 7 bases map to TRBD2. The CDR3 spans 14 residues. In germline, CDR1 is SGHRS, CDR2 YFSETQ. V lost 3 bases and J lost 2; bases outside the gene matches: 5. CDR3 region: CASSSRGNPYEQYV. Here the CDR3 DNA reads TGCGCCAGCAGCTCGCGGGGGAACCCCTACGAGCAGTACGTC.

This sequence joins TRBV15 and TRBJ1-1, with D maybe TRBD1 (5 bases). V gave up 11 bases and J gave up 8 bases, with 9 bases separating them. CDR1 and CDR2 (germline): LNHNV, YYDKDF (reference sequence). This CDR3 contains 9 residues. CDR3 region: CAGRDEAFF. The CDR3 DNA reads as TGTGCCGGGCGGGACGAAGCTTTCTTT.

V is TRBV5-1 and J is TRBJ1-1; D uncertain. The CDR3 sequence is 13 residues long. Deletions cut 0 bases from V and 4 bases from J, with 7 bases between. CDR1 is SGHRS, CDR2 YFSETQ, per germline. The CDR3 region is CASSLAASTEAFF. DNA of the CDR3: TGCGCCAGCAGCTTGGCCGCGAGCACTGAAGCTTTCTTT.